Listed below are T cell receptor beta chains from one sample, sequenced in a study of shared T cell receptors in the human thymus. The assay was immunoSEQ multiplex PCR, and TCRdb's table has in-frame clones only and misses some. In the table there are hundreds of thousands of clones, approximately 87% of which are singletons. These sequences were also reported in another study, on human thymus T cells.

Sequencing used thymocytes. The receptor source for this set is a boy under three years old with a congenital heart defect. Both conserved end residues are part of each CDR3. A D gene is named only where the DNA matches it firmly. Size tells how often a clone was seen (once, few, many) or the class of an expanded clone, and some rows leave it out.

TRBV30	-	TRBJ2-5	-	CAWSAQGRFGRETQYF	TGTGCCTGGAGTGCCCAGGGCAGGTTCGGTAGAGAGACCCAGTACTTC
TRBV15	once	TRBJ2-3	-	CATSRGLRLRSGSRRTDTQYF	TGTGCCACCAGCAGAGGTCTCCGACTTCGTAGTGGGAGCCGGCGGACAGATACGCAGTATTTT
TRBV2	few	TRBJ1-5	-	CASSGRRGRLPDSNQPQHF	TGTGCCAGCAGTGGTCGGAGGGGAAGATTACCCGATAGCAATCAGCCCCAGCATTTT
TRBV4-3	once	TRBJ2-5	TRBD2	CASSQELSSGGAKETQYF	TGCGCCAGCAGCCAAGAGTTGTCTAGCGGAGGAGCTAAAGAGACCCAGTACTTC
TRBV9	-	TRBJ2-3	-	CASSPNSTQYF	TGTGCCAGCAGCCCGAATAGTACGCAGTATTTT
TRBV15	-	TRBJ1-1	-	CATSRDDSRPFEAFF	TGTGCCACCAGCAGAGATGACAGCCGGCCTTTTGAAGCTTTCTTT
TRBV4-3	few	TRBJ2-7	TRBD2	CASSHGQAPAGGMLEQYF	TGCGCCAGCAGCCATGGACAGGCCCCAGCGGGAGGGATGCTCGAGCAGTACTTC
TRBV30	-	TRBJ2-5	-	CACVSGSPPLIQYF	TGTGCCTGTGTCAGCGGGTCCCCCCCCCTGATCCAGTACTTC
TRBV5-1	-	TRBJ1-2	-	CASSLAQGSGGYTF	TGCGCCAGCAGCTTGGCCCAGGGATCCGGTGGCTACACCTTC
TRBV28	-	TRBJ2-7	TRBD1	CASRGTARRSYEQYF	TGTGCCAGCAGAGGGACAGCCCGCAGGTCCTACGAGCAGTACTTC
TRBV4-3	-	TRBJ2-1	TRBD2	CASSEGTSGSGNEQFF	TGCGCCAGCAGCGAAGGGACTAGCGGGAGTGGGAATGAGCAGTTCTTC
TRBV6-5	-	TRBJ2-1	TRBD2	CASSYGAGSSNEQFF	TGTGCCAGCAGTTATGGAGCGGGGAGTAGCAATGAGCAGTTCTTC
TRBV30	-	TRBJ2-7	-	CAWTQHFGGPGSYEQYF	TGTGCCTGGACCCAACACTTCGGAGGGCCAGGTTCCTACGAGCAGTACTTC
TRBV10-3	-	TRBJ2-7	-	CTISGDNYEQYF	TGTACCATCAGTGGGGACAACTACGAGCAGTACTTC
TRBV7-9	-	TRBJ2-1	TRBD2	CASSLTSLAGVPSYNEQFF	TGTGCCAGCAGCTTAACTTCACTAGCGGGAGTTCCATCCTACAATGAGCAGTTCTTC
TRBV6-1	-	TRBJ1-2	-	CASSETPGRDGYTF	TGTGCCAGCAGTGAAACCCCTGGGAGGGACGGCTACACCTTC
TRBV19	few	TRBJ2-1	-	CASSRRAPEQFF	TGTGCCAGTAGCAGGAGGGCCCCTGAGCAGTTCTTC
TRBV4-1	-	TRBJ2-1	TRBD2	CASSQGTSGRNTIDNEQFF	TGCGCCAGCAGCCAGGGGACTAGCGGGAGGAATACCATCGACAATGAGCAGTTCTTC
TRBV5-4	-	TRBJ2-5	-	CASSLLGGRETQYF	TGTGCCAGCAGCTTGTTGGGGGGACGAGAGACCCAGTACTTC
TRBV25-1	-	TRBJ2-1	-	CASSDGQGNYNEQFF	TGTGCCAGCAGTGACGGCCAGGGGAACTACAATGAGCAGTTCTTC
TRBV27	-	TRBJ2-1	TRBD2	CASSFWTSGTHNEQFF	TGTGCCAGCAGTTTCTGGACTAGCGGGACCCACAATGAGCAGTTCTTC
TRBV16	-	TRBJ2-1	TRBD2	CASSRKEAGGSYNEQFF	TGTGCCAGCAGCCGCAAAGAAGCGGGAGGCTCCTACAATGAGCAGTTCTTC
TRBV5-6	-	TRBJ2-7	-	CASSLGGLLYEQYF	TGTGCCAGCAGCTTGGGCGGACTACTCTACGAGCAGTACTTC
TRBV2	-	TRBJ2-7	-	CASSEAHLLGAPYEQYF	TGTGCCAGCAGTGAAGCGCACCTCTTGGGAGCGCCCTACGAGCAGTACTTC
TRBV7-9	-	TRBJ2-7	TRBD1	CASSLGSPGQGTHEQYF	TGTGCCAGCAGCTTAGGGTCACCGGGACAGGGTACCCACGAGCAGTACTTC
TRBV30	-	TRBJ2-7	TRBD2	CAWSTSGSSYEQYF	TGTGCCTGGAGTACTAGCGGGAGCTCGTACGAGCAGTACTTC
TRBV6-5	-	TRBJ2-5	TRBD2	CASSLAGETQYF	TGTGCCAGCAGCCTAGCGGGGGAGACCCAGTACTTC
TRBV11-3	-	TRBJ1-1	TRBD1	CASSLGTGQDIFSMNTEAFF	TGTGCCAGCAGCTTAGGGACGGGACAGGACATCTTCTCCATGAACACTGAAGCTTTCTTT
TRBV4-3	-	TRBJ2-5	-	CASSQDVRKVWETQYF	TGCGCCAGCAGCCAAGATGTCAGGAAGGTATGGGAGACCCAGTACTTC
TRBV7-9	-	TRBJ2-7	TRBD2	CASSWLAGGPYEQYF	TGTGCCAGCAGCTGGTTGGCGGGAGGGCCATACGAGCAGTACTTC
TRBV7-9	once	TRBJ1-2	-	CASQIQGYGYTF	TGTGCCAGTCAAATACAGGGTTATGGCTACACCTTC
TRBV14	-	TRBJ2-7	-	CASSQVAGIDSYEQYF	TGTGCCAGCAGCCAAGTGGCAGGGATTGACTCCTACGAGCAGTACTTC
TRBV7-6	-	TRBJ2-5	TRBD2	CASSLARLAGGQETQYF	TGTGCCAGCAGCTTAGCGAGGCTAGCGGGGGGCCAGGAGACCCAGTACTTC
TRBV6-1	-	TRBJ1-4	TRBD1	CASSEDPGGTGYEKLFF	TGTGCCAGCAGTGAAGACCCAGGAGGGACAGGGTACGAAAAACTGTTTTTT
TRBV14	-	TRBJ1-3	TRBD1	CASSQDVGQGASPGNTIYF	TGTGCCAGCAGCCAAGATGTGGGACAGGGGGCTTCTCCAGGAAACACCATATATTTT
TRBV4-2	once	TRBJ2-1	TRBD1	CASSQDVGGERNEQFF	TGTGCCAGCAGCCAAGATGTAGGGGGCGAAAGGAATGAGCAGTTCTTC
TRBV28	-	TRBJ2-1	TRBD2	CASSGTGTSGTTYNEQFF	TGTGCCAGCTCCGGCACCGGGACTAGCGGGACCACCTACAATGAGCAGTTCTTC
TRBV29-1	-	TRBJ2-7	-	CSVAGTGYEQYF	TGCAGCGTTGCAGGGACTGGCTACGAGCAGTACTTC
TRBV7-2	few	TRBJ1-2	TRBD1	CASSFPRTGDYGYTF	TGTGCCAGCAGCTTTCCCCGGACAGGGGATTATGGCTACACCTTC
TRBV5-1	-	TRBJ1-2	-	CASSPLRPGDYGYTF	TGCGCCAGCAGCCCGTTGCGCCCAGGGGACTATGGCTACACCTTC
TRBV25-1	-	TRBJ1-4	-	CASSEERANLFEKLFF	TGTGCCAGCAGTGAGGAGAGGGCTAACTTATTTGAAAAACTGTTTTTT
TRBV5-1	-	TRBJ2-3	-	CASSSKDTQYF	TGCGCCAGCAGCTCTAAAGATACGCAGTATTTT
TRBV4-1	-	TRBJ2-7	TRBD1	CASSPGQGRSEQYF	TGCGCCAGCAGTCCGGGACAGGGTCGGTCCGAGCAGTACTTC
TRBV28	-	TRBJ1-2	TRBD1	CASSFTKDRSYYGYTF	TGTGCCAGCAGCTTCACAAAGGACAGGAGTTACTATGGCTACACCTTC